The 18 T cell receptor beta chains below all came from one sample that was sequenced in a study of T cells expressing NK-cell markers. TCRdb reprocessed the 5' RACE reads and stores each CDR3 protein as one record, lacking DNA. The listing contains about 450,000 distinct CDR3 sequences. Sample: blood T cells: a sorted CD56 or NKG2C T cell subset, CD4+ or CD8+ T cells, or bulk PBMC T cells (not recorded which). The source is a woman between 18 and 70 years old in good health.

CDR3 in amino acids: CASRVTNAPGIPYGYTF. The chain uses TRBV11-2 and TRBJ1-2; TCRdb's D gene call, TRBD1, goes unchecked for lack of DNA. There are 17 residues in the CDR3. CDR1 is SGHAT and CDR2 is FQNNGV in the germline V gene.

CDR3 sequence: CASSPPWDEQFF. The V and J genes are TRBV7-9 and TRBJ2-1; TCRdb designates TRBD1, a call that cannot be tested without DNA. The CDR3 has 12 amino acids. Germline V CDR1 and CDR2: SEHNR, FQNEAQ (reference sequence).

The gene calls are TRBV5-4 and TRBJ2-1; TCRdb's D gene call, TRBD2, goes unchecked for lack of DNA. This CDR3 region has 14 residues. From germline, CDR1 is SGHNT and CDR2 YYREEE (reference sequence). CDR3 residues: CASSLRLESYEQFF. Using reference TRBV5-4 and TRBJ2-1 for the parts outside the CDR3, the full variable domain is ETGVTQSPTHLIKTRGQQVTLRCSSQSGHNTVSWYQQALGQGPQFIFQYYREEENGRGNFPPRFSGLQFPNYSSELNVNALELDDSALYLCASSLRLESYEQFFGPGTRLTVL.

The CDR3 loop reads CASSVRHRGSNEKLFF. The V and J genes are TRBV5-5 and TRBJ1-4; the TCRdb D gene call, TRBD1, has no DNA to confirm it. The CDR3 has 16 amino acids. Germline lookup yields CDR1 SGHKS and CDR2 YYEKEE (reference sequence).

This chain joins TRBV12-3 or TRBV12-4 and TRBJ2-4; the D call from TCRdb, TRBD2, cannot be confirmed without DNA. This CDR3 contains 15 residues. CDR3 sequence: CASRRTSGEGSIQYF.

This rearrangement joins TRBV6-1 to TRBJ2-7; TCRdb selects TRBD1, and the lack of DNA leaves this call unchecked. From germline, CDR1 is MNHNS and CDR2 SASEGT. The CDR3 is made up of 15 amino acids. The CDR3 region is CASSRSGQGVREQYF.

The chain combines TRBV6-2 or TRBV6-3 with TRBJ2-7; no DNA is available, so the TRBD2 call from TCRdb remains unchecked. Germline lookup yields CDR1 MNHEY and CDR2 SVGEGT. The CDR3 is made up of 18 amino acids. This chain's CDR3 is CASSYHLSGTSGSYEQYF.

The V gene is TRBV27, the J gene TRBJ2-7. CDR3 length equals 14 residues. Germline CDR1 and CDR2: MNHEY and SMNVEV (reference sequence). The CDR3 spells CASSVSDYGGEQYF.

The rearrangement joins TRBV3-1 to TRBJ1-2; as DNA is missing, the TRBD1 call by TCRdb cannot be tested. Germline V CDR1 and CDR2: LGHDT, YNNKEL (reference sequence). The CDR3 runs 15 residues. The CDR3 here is CASSQGTGRAYGYTF.

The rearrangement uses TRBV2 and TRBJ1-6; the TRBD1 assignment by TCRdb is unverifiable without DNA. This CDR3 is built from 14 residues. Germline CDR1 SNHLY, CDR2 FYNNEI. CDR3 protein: CASRADRGNSPLHF. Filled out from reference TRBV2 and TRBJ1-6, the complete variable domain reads EPEVTQTPSHQVTQMGQEVILRCVPISNHLYFYWYRQILGQKVEFLVSFYNNEISEKSEIFDDQFSVERPDGSNFTLKIRSTKLEDSAMYFCASRADRGNSPLHFGNGTRLTVT.

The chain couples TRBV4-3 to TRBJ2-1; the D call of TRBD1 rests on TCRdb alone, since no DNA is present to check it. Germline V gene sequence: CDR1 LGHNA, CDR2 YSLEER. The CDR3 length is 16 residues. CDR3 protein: CASSQDISGGANEQFF.

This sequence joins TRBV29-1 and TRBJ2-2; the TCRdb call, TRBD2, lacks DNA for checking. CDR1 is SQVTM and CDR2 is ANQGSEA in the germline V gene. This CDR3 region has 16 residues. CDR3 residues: CSVARTSGGDHGELFF.

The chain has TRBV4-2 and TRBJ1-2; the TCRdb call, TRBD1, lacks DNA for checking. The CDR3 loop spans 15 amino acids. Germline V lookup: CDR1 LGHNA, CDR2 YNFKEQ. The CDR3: CASSQEGWAGNGYTF.

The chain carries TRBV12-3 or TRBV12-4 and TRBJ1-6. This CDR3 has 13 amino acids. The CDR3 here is CASSLIGNSPLHF.

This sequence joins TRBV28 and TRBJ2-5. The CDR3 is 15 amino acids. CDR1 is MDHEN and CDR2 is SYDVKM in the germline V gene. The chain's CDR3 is CASSLDRPLMGTQYF.

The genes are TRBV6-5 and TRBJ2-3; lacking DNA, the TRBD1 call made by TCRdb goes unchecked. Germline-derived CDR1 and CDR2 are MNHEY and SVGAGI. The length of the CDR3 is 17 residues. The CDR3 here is CASSYGWGTATQYTQYF.

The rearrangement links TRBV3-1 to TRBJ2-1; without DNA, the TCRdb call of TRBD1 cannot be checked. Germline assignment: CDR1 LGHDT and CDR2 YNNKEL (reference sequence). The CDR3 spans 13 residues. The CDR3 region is CASSQHRDHGVVF.

CDR3: CASSPGIQTNSPLHF. This chain uses TRBV7-8 with TRBJ1-6; no DNA is available, so the TRBD1 call from TCRdb remains unchecked. The CDR3 runs 15 residues. Germline V CDR1 and CDR2: SGHVS, FQNEAQ.